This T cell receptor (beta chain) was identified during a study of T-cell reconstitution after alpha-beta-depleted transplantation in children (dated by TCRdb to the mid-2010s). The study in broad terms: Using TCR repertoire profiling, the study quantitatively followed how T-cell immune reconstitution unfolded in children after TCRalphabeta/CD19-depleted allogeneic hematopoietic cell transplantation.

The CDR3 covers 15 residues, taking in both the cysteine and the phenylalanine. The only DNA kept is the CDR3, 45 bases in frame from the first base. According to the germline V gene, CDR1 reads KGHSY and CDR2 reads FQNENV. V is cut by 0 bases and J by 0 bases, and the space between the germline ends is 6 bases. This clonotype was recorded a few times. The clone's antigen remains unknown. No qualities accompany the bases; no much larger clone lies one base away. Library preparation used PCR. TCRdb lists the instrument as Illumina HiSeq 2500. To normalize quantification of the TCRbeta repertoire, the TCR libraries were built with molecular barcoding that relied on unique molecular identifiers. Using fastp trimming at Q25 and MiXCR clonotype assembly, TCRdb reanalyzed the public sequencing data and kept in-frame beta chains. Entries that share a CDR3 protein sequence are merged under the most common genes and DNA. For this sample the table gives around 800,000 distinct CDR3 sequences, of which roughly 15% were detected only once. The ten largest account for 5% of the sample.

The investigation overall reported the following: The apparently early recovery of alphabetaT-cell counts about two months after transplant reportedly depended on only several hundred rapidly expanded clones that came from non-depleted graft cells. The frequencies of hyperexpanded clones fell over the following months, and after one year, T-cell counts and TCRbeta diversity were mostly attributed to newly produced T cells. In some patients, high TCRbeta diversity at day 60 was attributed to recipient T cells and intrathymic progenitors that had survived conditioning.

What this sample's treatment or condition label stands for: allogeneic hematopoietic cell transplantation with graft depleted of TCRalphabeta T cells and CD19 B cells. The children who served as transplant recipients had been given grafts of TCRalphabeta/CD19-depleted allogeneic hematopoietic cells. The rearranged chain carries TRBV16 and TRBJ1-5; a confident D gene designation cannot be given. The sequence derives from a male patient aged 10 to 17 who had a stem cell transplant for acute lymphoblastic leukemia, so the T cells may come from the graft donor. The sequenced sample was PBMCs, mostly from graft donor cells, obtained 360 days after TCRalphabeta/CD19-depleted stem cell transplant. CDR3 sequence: CASSQSEFSNQPQHF. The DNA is TGTGCCAGCAGCCAATCAGAATTTAGCAATCAGCCCCAGCATTTT. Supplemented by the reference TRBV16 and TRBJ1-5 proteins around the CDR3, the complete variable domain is GEEVAQTPKHLVRGEGQKAKLYCAPIKGHSYVFWYQQVLKNEFKFLISFQNENVFDETGMPKERFSAKCLPNSPCSLEIQATKLEDSAVYFCASSQSEFSNQPQHFGDGTRLSIL.